These 2 T cell receptor beta chains came from one sample sequenced in a study of blood T cells in healthy people across ages. Next came a second PCR, run for about 7 to 12 cycles, which used a sample-barcoded 5' primer along with a J-beta primer mix. MiXCR, applied by TCRdb to the 5' RACE reads, yields one record per CDR3 protein. The sample has approximately 2,000,000 distinct CDR3 sequences; 39% are singletons. Sequenced sample: blood. The receptors here all came from a human donor in good health.

This clonotype occurred a few times. The J gene is TRBJ1-1, the V gene TRBV9; a possible D gene is TRBD1 (5 bases). V lost 1 base, J lost 1 base, and 20 bases lay in between. Germline values: CDR1 SGDLS, CDR2 YYNGEE. The CDR3 contains 18 residues. The CDR3: CASSVTFGGPGKNTEAFF. In DNA form, the CDR3 reads TGTGCCAGCAGCGTAACATTCGGGGGACCTGGGAAGAACACTGAAGCTTTCTTT.

V is TRBV7-3 and J is TRBJ2-1, with a tentative D call TRBD1 (6 bases). Trimming removed 5 bases from V and 10 bases from J, with 15 bases in between. CDR3 length: 13 amino acids. Germline V CDR1 and CDR2: SGHTA, FQGTGA. The DNA for the CDR3 is TGTGCCAGCAGCCCAAGGGGGTCTGGGGAGCAGTTCTTC. It specifies CASSPRGSGEQFF.